One sample yielded the 24 T cell receptor beta chains listed below, sequenced in a study of T cell repertoires in cytomegalovirus infection. TCRdb reprocessed the reads with MiXCR, giving one entry per CDR3 protein. Of under 95,000 distinct CDR3 sequences in the sample, 40% to 50% were seen once. For these receptors, no antigen is known. The input for sequencing was CD8+ T cells from cultured PBMCs, taken from culture after CMV antigen stimulation. These receptors were taken from a human donor in good health (CMV status not recorded). Some clones in this sample may be carry-over from other donors' samples.

This clonotype was counted once. The chain combines TRBV28 with TRBJ1-1, with 7 bases identical to TRBD1. The CDR3 contains 16 residues. V was pared by 5 bases and J by 2 bases, with 11 bases of the junction left unmatched. The germline V gene has CDR1 MDHEN and CDR2 SYDVKM. The CDR3, as DNA: TGTGCCAGCAGTCCCATAGGAGGGGGCGGTAACACTGAAGCTTTCTTT. Translating it yields CASSPIGGGGNTEAFF.

The V call is TRBV12-3 or TRBV12-4, the J call TRBJ2-6; D is uncertain. V lost 5 bases and J lost 2, with 10 bases in between. The CDR3 is 15 amino acids. CDR3 sequence (DNA): TGTGCCAGCAGTCCGAAGTACCCTGGGGCCAACGTCCTGACTTTC. Translating it yields CASSPKYPGANVLTF.

CDR3 sequence reads: CASSPLRDAVIQEAFF. CDR3 coding DNA: TGTGCCAGCAGCCCCCTTCGTGACGCCGTGATTCAGGAAGCTTTCTTT. The chain joins TRBV7-8 to TRBJ1-1, with no clear D. The germline V and J ends were trimmed by 5 bases and 8 bases, with 24 bases remaining between them. This CDR3 has 16 residues. Germline CDR1 SGHVS, CDR2 FQNEAQ.

This clonotype came up a few times. This chain links TRBV11-2 with TRBJ2-1; D gene uncertain. The CDR3 is 15 residues long. V was clipped by 7 bases and J by 0 bases, with 13 bases between them. Germline CDR1 SGHAT, CDR2 FQNNGV. The CDR3 nucleotides are TGTGCCAGCACCGATCGGTCAAGCTCCTACAATGAGCAGTTCTTC. Its protein product is CASTDRSSSYNEQFF.

The CDR3 bases are TGTGCCAGCAGTACCGATCTCAGGGGCACCGGGGAGCTGTTTTTT. Translating gives CASSTDLRGTGELFF. The chain has TRBV27 and TRBJ2-2, with D possibly matching TRBD1 (6 bases). V lost 5 bases, J lost 4 bases, and 14 bases lay in between. The V gene's germline CDR1 is MNHEY and CDR2 SMNVEV (reference sequence). The CDR3 spans 15 residues.

The count of this clonotype is one. V usage is TRBV5-8 and J usage is TRBJ1-1; no clear D gene. The CDR3 has 13 residues. The germline gives CDR1 SGHTS, CDR2 YDEGEE. The V end lost 2 bases, the J end lost 4 bases, and 9 bases lay between the germline ends. CDR3 sequence: CASSLGIITEAFF. In nucleotides, the CDR3 is TGTGCCAGCAGCTTAGGGATTATCACTGAAGCTTTCTTT.

This clonotype has a count of ten or more. The chain couples TRBV19 to TRBJ1-4, with unresolved D. Germline V gives CDR1 LNHDA, CDR2 SQIVND (reference sequence). V was pared by 6 bases and J by 2 bases, with 16 bases between. The CDR3 extends over 16 amino acids. The CDR3 region is CASSEEGFRTNEKLFF. CDR3 nucleotides: TGTGCCAGTAGCGAGGAGGGATTTCGGACTAATGAAAAACTGTTTTTT.

V gene TRBV19 combines with J gene TRBJ1-5; D gene unclear. The CDR3 consists of 19 residues. Trimming cost V 6 bases and J 0 bases, with 24 bases left between them. Germline loops: CDR1 LNHDA, CDR2 SQIVND (reference sequence). The CDR3 DNA sequence: TGTGCCAGTAGAAGGCCGGAAGAAGGGAACCTATTTAGCAATCAGCCCCAGCATTTT. This translates into CASRRPEEGNLFSNQPQHF.

This chain connects TRBV7-8 to TRBJ2-7; 7 positions agree with TRBD1. Looked up from germline, CDR1 is SGHVS and CDR2 is FQNEAQ. The CDR3 is 14 amino acids. The V and J ends lost 4 bases and 2 bases, in that order; junction bases with no gene match: 5. CDR3 loop: CASSYRTGTYEQYF. CDR3 sequence (DNA): TGTGCCAGCAGCTACCGGACAGGAACCTACGAGCAGTACTTC.

V is TRBV12-3 or TRBV12-4 and J is TRBJ2-5, with 7 bases lining up with TRBD2. This CDR3 contains 14 residues. J gave up 1 base and V 6 bases, and 5 bases lay outside the gene matches. The CDR3 nucleotides are TGTGCCAGCAGCCTATCTAGCGGCCAAGAGACCCAGTACTTC. This codes for CASSLSSGQETQYF.

This clonotype has only a few counts. The genes are TRBV27 and TRBJ2-3; 9 bases match TRBD2. The CDR3 runs 15 residues. V shed 6 bases, J shed 6 bases, and the junction held 10 bases outside the gene matches. The germline CDR1 and CDR2 sequences are MNHEY and SMNVEV (reference sequence). The CDR3 region is CASSRLAGLVDTQYF. CDR3 DNA sequence: TGTGCCAGCAGCCGGCTAGCGGGACTGGTTGATACGCAGTATTTT.

This clonotype appeared a few times. V is TRBV6-1 and J is TRBJ2-7; tentatively, D is TRBD1 (5 bases). The ends were cut back, 1 base at V and 6 bases at J, with 13 bases in the middle. CDR1 is MNHNS and CDR2 is SASEGT in the germline V gene. The CDR3 is 14 residues long. DNA for the CDR3: TGTGCCAGCAGTGAAGACCCCCTTACAGGCGAGCAGTACTTC. The encoded protein is CASSEDPLTGEQYF.

This rearrangement joins TRBV28 to TRBJ2-7, with D possibly TRBD1 on 5 matching bases. The length of the CDR3 is 14 residues. The V end lost 4 bases, the J end lost 2 bases, and 12 bases lay between the germline ends. Germline V CDR1 and CDR2: MDHEN, SYDVKM. The CDR3 loop reads CASSWGRGAYEQYF. DNA for the CDR3: TGTGCCAGCAGTTGGGGAAGGGGCGCCTACGAGCAGTACTTC.

This clonotype was observed once. The rearrangement uses TRBV11-2 and TRBJ2-1; TRBD1 matches at 8 bases. The CDR3 consists of 13 residues. Germline V gives CDR1 SGHAT, CDR2 FQNNGV. V lost 6 bases and J lost 6; bases outside the gene matches: 4. CDR3: CASRRTGGNEQFF. The CDR3 nucleotides are TGTGCCAGCAGACGTACAGGGGGCAATGAGCAGTTCTTC.

This chain links TRBV6-2 or TRBV6-3 with TRBJ1-2; D gene ambiguous. Germline-derived CDR1 and CDR2 are MNHEY and SVGEGT. The length of the CDR3 is 12 residues. V lost 0 bases and J 7 bases, leaving 6 bases between the germline ends. CDR3 nucleotides: TGTGCCAGCAGTTACTCGGCAGTTGGCTACACCTTC. Its translation: CASSYSAVGYTF.

The genes are TRBV6-6 and TRBJ2-4; a weak D match, TRBD2 (6 bases). This CDR3 region has 16 residues. Germline V lookup: CDR1 MNHNY, CDR2 SVGAGI (reference sequence). With 0 bases removed from V and 1 base from J, the gap between germline ends came to 10 bases. CDR3 bases: TGTGCCAGCAGTTACTCTGGGGCGGGGGCCAAAAACATTCAGTACTTC. Amino acids: CASSYSGAGAKNIQYF.

This clonotype was seen a handful of times. The chain couples TRBV12-3 or TRBV12-4 to TRBJ1-1, with no clear D. Trimming removed 1 base at V and 0 bases at J, with 9 bases between. The CDR3 is made up of 15 amino acids. In DNA, the CDR3 is TGTGCCAGCAGTTTAGTTTCCAGCCTGAACACTGAAGCTTTCTTT. It yields the protein CASSLVSSLNTEAFF.

The chain recombines TRBV14 with TRBJ2-3; no reliable D call. Looked up from germline, CDR1 is SGHDN and CDR2 is FVKESK. The CDR3 contains 16 residues. V was trimmed by 3 bases and J by 10 bases, leaving 23 bases between them. The CDR3: CASSHDTRHDTGSQYF. The CDR3 DNA reads as TGTGCCAGCAGCCATGATACCCGACACGACACTGGATCGCAGTATTTT.

The V gene is TRBV19, the J gene TRBJ1-1; D ambiguous. V gave up 9 bases and J gave up 4 bases, with 9 bases separating them. This CDR3 is 11 amino acids long. The germline V gene encodes CDR1 LNHDA and CDR2 SQIVND (reference sequence). CDR3 amino acids: CASPSRTEAFF. The CDR3 region has the DNA TGTGCCAGCCCTTCACGCACTGAAGCTTTCTTT.

The count of this clonotype is one. V gene TRBV10-2 combines with J gene TRBJ1-4, with TRBD1 identical over 7 bases. The CDR3 is 16 amino acids. The V and J ends lost 0 bases and 4 bases, in that order; junction bases with no gene match: 5. The germline V gene has CDR1 WSHSY and CDR2 SAAADI. The CDR3 region is CASSESYGTVNEKLFF. The CDR3 DNA is TGCGCCAGCAGTGAGTCGTACGGGACAGTTAATGAAAAACTGTTTTTT.

The gene calls are TRBV9 and TRBJ2-2; D is possibly TRBD2 (6 bases). From germline, CDR1 is SGDLS and CDR2 YYNGEE. CDR3 size: 15 residues. V was trimmed by 3 bases and J by 6 bases, leaving 15 bases between them. CDR3 region: CASSGAGGTAGELFF. The CDR3 DNA is TGTGCCAGCAGCGGGGCGGGCGGGACGGCCGGGGAGCTGTTTTTT.

CDR3 region: CAWSVLGTSLDEQFF. The CDR3 nucleotides read TGTGCCTGGAGTGTACTCGGGACTTCCCTCGATGAGCAGTTCTTC. The chain recombines TRBV30 with TRBJ2-1; maybe TRBD2 (6 bases). The germline CDR1 and CDR2 sequences are GTSNPN and SVGIG (reference sequence). With 0 bases removed from V and 8 bases from J, the gap between germline ends came to 17 bases. The CDR3 contains 15 residues.

The chain uses TRBV2 and TRBJ2-2; 8 positions match TRBD1. The CDR3 runs to 18 residues. Germline CDR1 is SNHLY and CDR2 is FYNNEI. The trim removed 5 bases at V and 4 bases at J, leaving 15 bases unmatched. This CDR3 is CASSPTNPTGVGTGELFF. The DNA of the CDR3 is TGTGCCAGCAGTCCAACAAACCCGACAGGGGTAGGCACCGGGGAGCTGTTTTTT.

The J gene is TRBJ2-5, the V gene TRBV12-3 or TRBV12-4; D might be TRBD2 (5 bases). There are 16 residues in the CDR3. The V end was cut by 5 bases, the J end by 1 base, with 17 bases between. CDR3 sequence: CASSPREVEVQETQYF. CDR3 bases: TGTGCCAGCAGTCCGAGGGAAGTGGAAGTCCAAGAGACCCAGTACTTC.